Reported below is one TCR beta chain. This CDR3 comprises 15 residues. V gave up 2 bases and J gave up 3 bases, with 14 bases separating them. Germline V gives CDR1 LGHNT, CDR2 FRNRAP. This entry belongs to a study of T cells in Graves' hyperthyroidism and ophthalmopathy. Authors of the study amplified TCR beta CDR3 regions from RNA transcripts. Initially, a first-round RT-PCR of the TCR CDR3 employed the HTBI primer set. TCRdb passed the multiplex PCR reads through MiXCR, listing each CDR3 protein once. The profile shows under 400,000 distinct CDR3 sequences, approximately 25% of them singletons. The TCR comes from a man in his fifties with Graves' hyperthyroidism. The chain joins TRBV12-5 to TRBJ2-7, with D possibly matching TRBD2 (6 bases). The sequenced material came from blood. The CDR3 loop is CASGLPNSGDYEQYF. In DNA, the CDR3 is TGTGCTAGTGGTTTGCCAAACTCGGGGGACTACGAGCAGTACTTC.